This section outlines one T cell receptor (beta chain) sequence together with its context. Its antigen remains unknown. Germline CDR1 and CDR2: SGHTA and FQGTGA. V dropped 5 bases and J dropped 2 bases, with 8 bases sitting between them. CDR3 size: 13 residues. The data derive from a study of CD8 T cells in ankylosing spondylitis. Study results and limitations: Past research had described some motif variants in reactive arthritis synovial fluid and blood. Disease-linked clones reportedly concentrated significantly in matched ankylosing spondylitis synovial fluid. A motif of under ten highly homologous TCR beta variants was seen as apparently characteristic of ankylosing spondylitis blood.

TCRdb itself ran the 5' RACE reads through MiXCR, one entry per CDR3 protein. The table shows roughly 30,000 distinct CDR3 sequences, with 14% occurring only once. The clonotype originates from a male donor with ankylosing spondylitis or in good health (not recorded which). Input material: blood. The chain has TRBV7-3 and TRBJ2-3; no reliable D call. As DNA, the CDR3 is TGTGCCAGCAGCCCCCAGAACACAGATACGCAGTATTTT. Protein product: CASSPQNTDTQYF.